Each of the 14 T cell receptor beta chains below was sequenced from the same sample in a study of response to subunit inactivated influenza vaccine. TCRdb called the RT-PCR reads again in MiXCR, with one record for every CDR3 protein. The sample shows roughly 500,000 distinct CDR3 sequences, 15% to 20% of them seen only once. Sequenced material: CD4+ T cells sorted from PBMCs, taken less than 30 months after vaccination. These receptors came from a man aged 45 to 75 who received an inactivated influenza vaccine.

This clonotype was counted a few times. CDR3 in amino acids: CASSLARHATGELFF. Here the CDR3 DNA reads TGTGCCAGCAGCTTAGCGCGACATGCAACCGGGGAGCTGTTTTTT. This chain uses TRBV7-2 with TRBJ2-2; D unresolved. This CDR3 comprises 15 residues. The V gene lost 0 bases and the J gene lost 5 bases, with 10 bases spanning the gap. CDR1 is SGHTA, CDR2 FQGNSA, per germline. Looking up the rest from reference TRBV7-2 and TRBJ2-2 gives the full variable domain: GAGVSQSPSNKVTEKGKDVELRCDPISGHTALYWYRQSLGQGLEFLIYFQGNSAPDKSGLPSDRFSAERTGGSVSTLTIQRTQQEDSAVYLCASSLARHATGELFFGEGSRLTVL.

There are a few counts of this clonotype. The chain links TRBV12-3 or TRBV12-4 to TRBJ2-3, with 11 bases lining up with TRBD2. V shed 5 bases, J shed 0 bases, and the junction held 7 bases outside the gene matches. This CDR3 has 17 residues. The CDR3 bases are TGTGCCAGCAGTCCGAGGACTAGCGGGTTTAGCACAGATACGCAGTATTTT. It codes for CASSPRTSGFSTDTQYF.

This clonotype was detected a few times. The chain uses TRBV29-1 and TRBJ2-1; perhaps D is TRBD1 or TRBD2 (5 bases each). The germline V gene has CDR1 SQVTM and CDR2 ANQGSEA. V lost 6 bases, J lost 2 bases, and 11 bases lay in between. This CDR3 comprises 13 residues. CDR3 bases: TGCAGCGTGGGGCCTAGCCCCTACAATGAGCAGTTCTTC. Translation: CSVGPSPYNEQFF.

The V gene is TRBV5-1, the J gene TRBJ2-2; 8 bases fit TRBD2. Germline V gene data show CDR1 as SGHRS and CDR2 as YFSETQ. V lost 0 bases to trimming and J lost 4 bases; unmatched junction nucleotides: 2. The CDR3 covers 15 residues. In DNA, the CDR3 is TGCGCCAGCAGCTTGGTTCTAGCGGGCACCGGGGAGCTGTTTTTT. This encodes CASSLVLAGTGELFF.

This clonotype came up a few times. The chain links TRBV10-3 to TRBJ2-7; 7 bases line up with TRBD1. The ends lost 4 bases at V and 0 bases at J; junction bases unmatched: 9. The germline gives CDR1 ENHRY, CDR2 SYGVKD. This CDR3 contains 16 residues. In DNA, the CDR3 is TGTGCCATCAGTGGGCCTGGGACAGCTAGCTCCTACGAGCAGTACTTC. Translating gives CAISGPGTASSYEQYF.

This clonotype has only a few counts. J is TRBJ2-1 and V is TRBV10-3; no clear D. Germline V gene lookup returns CDR1 ENHRY and CDR2 SYGVKD. The CDR3 covers 15 residues. The ends were cut back, 3 bases at V and 6 bases at J, with 15 bases in the middle. CDR3 region: CAISESQARSNEQFF. CDR3 nucleotide sequence: TGTGCCATCAGTGAATCCCAGGCCAGGTCCAATGAGCAGTTCTTC.

This clonotype occurred a few times. The rearrangement uses TRBV24-1 and TRBJ1-2; D is undetermined. The V gene lost 2 bases and the J gene lost 3 bases, with 9 bases spanning the gap. Germline CDR1 KGHDR, CDR2 SFDVKD. CDR3 length: 14 amino acids. This chain's CDR3 is CATSDSTRDYGYTF. CDR3 bases: TGTGCCACCAGTGATTCTACGAGGGACTATGGCTACACCTTC.

This clonotype was observed a few times. The chain combines TRBV6-5 with TRBJ2-1, with TRBD1 as a possible D gene (6 bases). The V gene's germline CDR1 is MNHEY and CDR2 SVGAGI. V was trimmed by 2 bases and J by 6 bases, leaving 14 bases between them. The CDR3 is 15 amino acids. The CDR3 region has the DNA TGTGCCAGCAGTTACAAAGGGGGAGTGGGCAATGAGCAGTTCTTC. The encoded protein is CASSYKGGVGNEQFF.

A remark on this clonotype: An end of the junction differs from the germline gene, which may be a read error. The chain combines TRBV20-1 with TRBJ2-5, with 10 bases lining up with TRBD2. Germline V CDR1 and CDR2: DFQATT, SNEGSKA (reference sequence). The CDR3 length is 15 residues. The DNA for the CDR3 is TGCTGTGCTAGAGAGGCTAGCGGGAGAGAAGAGACCCAGTACTTC. Encoded protein: CCAREASGREETQYF.

The chain couples TRBV3-1 to TRBJ2-2; maybe TRBD2 (5 bases). CDR3 size: 14 residues. V lost 7 bases to trimming and J lost 0 bases, with 9 bases between them. Germline CDR1 reads LGHDT; CDR2 reads YNNKEL (reference sequence). As DNA, the CDR3 is TGTGCCAGCATGAGAGGGACGAACACCGGGGAGCTGTTTTTT. Protein product: CASMRGTNTGELFF. Looking up the rest from reference TRBV3-1 and TRBJ2-2 gives the full variable domain: DTAVSQTPKYLVTQMGNDKSIKCEQNLGHDTMYWYKQDSKKFLKIMFSYNNKELIINETVPNRFSPKSPDKAHLNLHINSLELGDSAVYFCASMRGTNTGELFFGEGSRLTVL.

In its sample, this clonotype was seen a few times. The chain uses TRBV9 and TRBJ1-2; possibly TRBD1 for D (6 bases). Germline assignment: CDR1 SGDLS and CDR2 YYNGEE. The CDR3 sequence is 14 residues long. Trimming took 3 bases from V and 5 from J, leaving 14 bases between them. CDR3 in amino acids: CASSGGGGPYGYTF. CDR3 in DNA: TGTGCCAGCAGCGGGGGGGGCGGCCCTTATGGCTACACCTTC.

This rearrangement joins TRBV5-1 to TRBJ2-2; D not resolved. V was pared by 1 base and J by 0 bases, with 7 bases between. This CDR3 is built from 15 residues. Germline values: CDR1 SGHRS, CDR2 YFSETQ. In DNA form, the CDR3 reads TGCGCCAGCAGCTTGAACGGTGCGAACACCGGGGAGCTGTTTTTT. Translating gives CASSLNGANTGELFF.

This clonotype appeared many times. This chain joins TRBV5-1 and TRBJ2-3, with 11 bases that match TRBD2. The germline gives CDR1 SGHRS, CDR2 YFSETQ. Trimming at V came to 4 bases and at J to 5 bases, leaving 3 bases not matched to a gene. The CDR3 contains 14 residues. The CDR3 spells CASSLTSGEDTQYF. The DNA for the CDR3 is TGCGCCAGCAGCCTGACTAGCGGGGAAGATACGCAGTATTTT. The full variable domain, completed using reference TRBV5-1 and TRBJ2-3, is KAGVTQTPRYLIKTRGQQVTLSCSPISGHRSVSWYQQTPGQGLQFLFEYFSETQRNKGNFPGRFSGRQFSNSRSEMNVSTLELGDSALYLCASSLTSGEDTQYFGPGTRLTVL.

This clonotype was observed at least ten times. This sequence joins TRBV5-1 and TRBJ2-3; D unclear. The germline CDR1 and CDR2 sequences are SGHRS and YFSETQ. V was trimmed by 1 base and J by 0 bases, leaving 6 bases between them. There are 14 residues in the CDR3. CDR3 sequence reads: CASSLFSSTDTQYF. CDR3 sequence (DNA): TGCGCCAGCAGCTTGTTCAGCAGCACAGATACGCAGTATTTT.